This entry describes one TCR beta chain. What it binds is not known. Germline V gene lookup returns CDR1 SGDLS and CDR2 YYNGEE. J was trimmed by 0 bases and V by 0 bases; bases with no gene match: 8. This CDR3 contains 19 residues. This entry comes from a study of Ad26.COV2.S vaccination and SARS-CoV-2 variants. Study-wide points: In TCR breadth and depth analyses, total T cell responses may have been underestimated. Considerable breadth of spike-specific CD8+ and CD4+ T cell responses has reportedly been documented following vaccination. Among vaccine recipients, spike-specific TCR breadth exceeded that of placebo recipients. Those who received vaccine or placebo ended up with similar non-spike TCR breadth.

The assay was immunoSEQ multiplex PCR, and TCRdb's table has in-frame clones only and misses some. The sample includes hundreds of thousands of clones, around 92% of them seen just once. The source is a human donor who had recovered from COVID-19. V gene TRBV9 combines with J gene TRBJ2-2; 10 bases fit TRBD2. The sequences come from peripheral blood, collected after recovery from COVID-19. DNA of the CDR3: TGTGCCAGCAGCGTAGATCGTTCTAGCGGGGGAGCGAACACCGGGGAGCTGTTTTTT. It codes for CASSVDRSSGGANTGELFF.